These 30 T cell receptor beta chains originate from one sample sequenced in a study of OX40 agonist ivuxolimab in advanced cancers. Using immunoSEQ multiplex PCR, the repertoire was profiled, and TCRdb retains in-frame clones only, with some absent. The sample lists around 100,000 clones, around 87% occurring once. Sequences were derived from CD4+ or CD8+ T cells sorted from blood, sampled in a trial of the OX40 agonist ivuxolimab. The origin of the receptors is an adult with an advanced solid tumor such as melanoma, head and neck, liver or kidney cancer.

The V call is TRBV5-4, the J call TRBJ1-4, with D perhaps matching TRBD1 (6 bases). Trimming pared 5 bases from V and 0 bases from J, leaving 8 bases between. This CDR3 has 14 amino acids. CDR1 is SGHNT, CDR2 YYREEE, per germline (reference sequence). CDR3 sequence: CASSKGATNEKLFF. The CDR3 DNA sequence: TGTGCCAGCAGTAAGGGGGCAACTAATGAAAAACTGTTTTTT.

The chain employs TRBV2 and TRBJ2-5, with 12 bases aligning to TRBD2. This CDR3 is 16 amino acids long. V was pared by 5 bases and J by 1 base, with 5 bases of the junction left unmatched. CDR1 and CDR2 (germline): SNHLY, FYNNEI. CDR3 nucleotides: TGTGCCAGCAGTCCAGGACTAGCGGGATTCCAAGAGACCCAGTACTTC. This sequence encodes CASSPGLAGFQETQYF.

This clone was found once. This chain joins TRBV7-6 and TRBJ2-3, with unresolved D. This CDR3 region has 13 residues. Germline assignment: CDR1 SGHVS and CDR2 FNYEAQ. Between the trimmed V and J ends, which lost 4 bases and 5 bases, there was a span of 10 bases. The CDR3 here is CASSYSTGDTQYF. The CDR3 nucleotides read TGTGCCAGCAGCTACTCCACGGGAGATACGCAGTATTTT.

The rearrangement joins TRBV30 to TRBJ1-2; 11 nucleotides match TRBD1. V dropped 5 bases and J dropped 2; count of bases not matched to a gene: 7. This CDR3 contains 15 residues. Germline V gene lookup returns CDR1 GTSNPN and CDR2 SVGIG (reference sequence). The CDR3 region has the DNA TGTGCCTGGGGACAGGGGGCACTCACGAACTATGGCTACACCTTC. Translation gives CAWGQGALTNYGYTF.

This chain's CDR3 is CAWSGGTLYSNQPQHF. CDR3 sequence (DNA): TGTGCCTGGAGTGGCGGGACACTCTATAGCAATCAGCCCCAGCATTTT. The chain carries TRBV30 and TRBJ1-5; the D gene is possibly TRBD1 (6 bases). Germline-derived CDR1 and CDR2 are GTSNPN and SVGIG (reference sequence). The ends were cut back, 1 base at V and 0 bases at J, with 13 bases in the middle. This CDR3 comprises 16 residues.

V gene TRBV9 combines with J gene TRBJ1-2; tentative D call: TRBD1 (6 bases). V dropped 2 bases and J dropped 3 bases, with 17 bases sitting between them. Germline V gene data show CDR1 as SGDLS and CDR2 as YYNGEE. This CDR3 is built from 16 residues. This CDR3 reads CASSVRQDSRDYGYTF. As DNA, the CDR3 is TGTGCCAGCAGCGTCCGACAGGACTCCCGGGACTATGGCTACACCTTC.

The chain couples TRBV5-1 to TRBJ1-1; 11 bases fit TRBD1. Germline V CDR1 and CDR2: SGHRS, YFSETQ. This CDR3 region has 16 residues. Trimming removed 4 bases from V and 3 bases from J; junction bases left unmatched: 8. The CDR3 DNA follows: TGCGCCAGCAGCCCCGGGACAGGGGGGAAGGACACTGAAGCTTTCTTT. Translating it yields CASSPGTGGKDTEAFF.

This clone appeared a single time. The chain recombines TRBV2 with TRBJ1-2; 7 bases fit TRBD1. CDR3 length equals 15 residues. In germline, CDR1 is SNHLY, CDR2 FYNNEI. J was trimmed by 4 bases and V by 1 base; bases with no gene match: 6. CDR3 coding DNA: TGTGCCAGCAGTGAAGAGGCGACAGGGTTCTATGGCTACACCTTC. Translated: CASSEEATGFYGYTF.

The J gene is TRBJ1-1, the V gene TRBV14; D unclear. Looked up from germline, CDR1 is SGHDN and CDR2 is FVKESK. The V end lost 4 bases, the J end lost 0 bases, and 6 bases lay between the germline ends. The CDR3 has 13 amino acids. The DNA for the CDR3 is TGTGCCAGCAGCCCACGATTGAACACTGAAGCTTTCTTT. As protein: CASSPRLNTEAFF.

The genes are TRBV9 and TRBJ2-1; D remains ambiguous. V lost 0 bases to trimming and J lost 9 bases, with 13 bases between them. This CDR3 has 14 amino acids. Germline CDR1 reads SGDLS; CDR2 reads YYNGEE. The CDR3 is CASSVGVLPGEQFF. The CDR3 DNA sequence: TGTGCCAGCAGCGTAGGTGTTTTGCCGGGTGAGCAGTTCTTC.

The chain uses TRBV2 and TRBJ1-6, with a possible D match to TRBD1 (6 bases). This CDR3 is built from 15 residues. V lost 2 bases and J lost 6, with 11 bases in between. Germline assignment: CDR1 SNHLY and CDR2 FYNNEI. CDR3 sequence: CASSENTGSNSPLHF. The CDR3 region has the DNA TGTGCCAGCAGTGAAAACACAGGGAGTAATTCACCCCTCCACTTT.

This chain connects TRBV2 to TRBJ2-1, with D possibly being TRBD2 (5 bases). The CDR3 sequence is 13 residues long. V lost 6 bases and J 7 bases, leaving 13 bases between the germline ends. Germline-derived CDR1 and CDR2 are SNHLY and FYNNEI. CDR3 region: CASRRDPRNEQFF. CDR3 DNA: TGTGCCAGCAGGAGGGATCCTAGGAATGAGCAGTTCTTC.

The CDR3 DNA reads as TGTGCCAGCTCACCGCTTGACAGGGCGGATACGCAGTATTTT. Translated: CASSPLDRADTQYF. V and J are TRBV18 and TRBJ2-3; 7 bases match TRBD1. With V trimmed by 3 bases and J by 6 bases, 6 bases remained unmatched. Germline CDR1 reads KGHSH; CDR2 reads LQKENI. This CDR3 has 14 amino acids.

The rearrangement joins TRBV5-1 to TRBJ1-2; maybe TRBD1 (5 bases). The CDR3 consists of 16 residues. The V and J ends lost 0 bases and 3 bases respectively, with 15 bases between them. Germline CDR1 reads SGHRS; CDR2 reads YFSETQ. The CDR3 protein is CASSLEGEKGDYGYTF. The CDR3 DNA sequence: TGCGCCAGCAGCTTGGAGGGTGAAAAAGGGGACTATGGCTACACCTTC.

V is TRBV5-4 and J is TRBJ1-1; 7 nucleotides match TRBD1. Trimming at V came to 0 bases and at J to 1 base, leaving 6 bases not matched to a gene. Per the germline V gene, CDR1 is SGHNT and CDR2 is YYREEE (reference sequence). The CDR3 extends over 16 amino acids. CDR3 bases: TGTGCCAGCAGCTTGGGTCGGAGGACAGGGAACACTGAAGCTTTCTTT. Translated: CASSLGRRTGNTEAFF.

This chain connects TRBV5-1 to TRBJ1-4; the match to TRBD1 covers 7 bases. The germline CDR1 and CDR2 sequences are SGHRS and YFSETQ. J lost 5 bases, V lost 0 bases, and 4 bases had no gene match. The CDR3 extends over 15 amino acids. DNA for the CDR3: TGCGCCAGCAGCTTGGAGACAGGGCCCAATGAAAAACTGTTTTTT. The encoded protein is CASSLETGPNEKLFF. The full variable domain, completed using reference TRBV5-1 and TRBJ1-4, is KAGVTQTPRYLIKTRGQQVTLSCSPISGHRSVSWYQQTPGQGLQFLFEYFSETQRNKGNFPGRFSGRQFSNSRSEMNVSTLELGDSALYLCASSLETGPNEKLFFGSGTQLSVL.

The chain is built from TRBV5-1 and TRBJ1-4; TRBD1 aligns across 10 bases. The V segment lost 2 bases and the J segment 5 bases; nucleotides outside the gene matches: 9. From germline, CDR1 is SGHRS and CDR2 YFSETQ. This CDR3 region has 17 residues. CDR3 residues: CASSLNTWTGGNEKLFF. DNA for the CDR3: TGCGCCAGCAGCTTAAACACTTGGACAGGGGGGAATGAAAAACTGTTTTTT.

The gene calls are TRBV11-1 and TRBJ2-1; TRBD1 matches 10 bases. The CDR3 runs 15 residues. The junction had 2 bases not matched to a gene; V was cut back by 1 base and J by 5 bases. CDR1 is SGHAT, CDR2 FQDESV, per germline (reference sequence). The CDR3 bases are TGTGCCAGCAGCTTAGAGGGACAGGGGCACAATGAGCAGTTCTTC. It specifies CASSLEGQGHNEQFF.

This chain links TRBV5-6 with TRBJ2-2; D is possibly TRBD1 or TRBD2 (5 bases each). This CDR3 contains 17 residues. V was pared by 1 base and J by 6 bases, with 19 bases between. Germline CDR1 is SGHDT and CDR2 is YYEEEE. CDR3: CASSLYLARVGAGELFF. CDR3 nucleotides: TGTGCCAGCAGCTTGTATCTGGCGAGGGTGGGGGCCGGGGAGCTGTTTTTT. The complete variable domain, with remaining parts taken from reference TRBV5-6 and TRBJ2-2, reads DAGVTQSPTHLIKTRGQQVTLRCSPKSGHDTVSWYQQALGQGPQFIFQYYEEEERQRGNFPDRFSGHQFPNYSSELNVNALLLGDSALYLCASSLYLARVGAGELFFGEGSRLTVL.

The chain recombines TRBV29-1 with TRBJ2-3, with 8 bases matching TRBD2. This CDR3 has 13 amino acids. The germline V gene encodes CDR1 SQVTM and CDR2 ANQGSEA. V was clipped by 7 bases and J by 2 bases; unmatched bases: 5. The CDR3 coding sequence is TGCAGCGCCTTAGCGGGGAACACAGATACGCAGTATTTT. This gives the protein CSALAGNTDTQYF.

The chain links TRBV11-2 to TRBJ1-5; a weak D match, TRBD1 (6 bases). This CDR3 spans 15 amino acids. V dropped 1 base and J dropped 4 bases, with 11 bases sitting between them. Germline CDR1 reads SGHAT; CDR2 reads FQNNGV. The CDR3 bases are TGTGCCAGCAGCTTAGTCAGGGGTGCTAATCAGCCCCAGCATTTT. Residues: CASSLVRGANQPQHF. Using reference TRBV11-2 and TRBJ1-5 for the parts outside the CDR3, the full variable domain is EAGVAQSPRYKIIEKRQSVAFWCNPISGHATLYWYQQILGQGPKLLIQFQNNGVVDDSQLPKDRFSAERLKGVDSTLKIQPAKLEDSAVYLCASSLVRGANQPQHFGDGTRLSIL.

V is TRBV4-2 and J is TRBJ2-2; TRBD2 matches at 11 bases. Germline V gene data show CDR1 as LGHNA and CDR2 as YNFKEQ. The V and J ends lost 0 bases and 2 bases, in that order; junction bases with no gene match: 8. The CDR3 has 19 residues. The chain's CDR3 is CASSQDVGGLAGNTGELFF. CDR3 DNA sequence: TGTGCCAGCAGCCAAGATGTTGGCGGACTAGCGGGTAACACCGGGGAGCTGTTTTTT.

The rearrangement links TRBV5-1 to TRBJ2-1, with a tentative D call TRBD1 (5 bases). V was pared by 5 bases and J by 3 bases, with 12 bases between. This CDR3 has 14 amino acids. The germline V gene encodes CDR1 SGHRS and CDR2 YFSETQ. CDR3 protein: CASRRQTNYNEQFF. CDR3 in DNA: TGCGCCAGCAGGCGACAGACAAACTACAATGAGCAGTTCTTC.

Only one count was recorded for this clone. CDR3 protein: CASRRLAYEQYF. The CDR3, as DNA: TGTGCCAGCAGACGACTCGCATACGAGCAGTACTTC. The chain combines TRBV28 with TRBJ2-7; D ambiguous. V was trimmed by 6 bases and J by 4 bases, leaving 10 bases between them. The CDR3 contains 12 residues. The germline gives CDR1 MDHEN, CDR2 SYDVKM.

This rearrangement joins TRBV5-1 to TRBJ1-2; TRBD1 agrees at 9 bases. Germline V gives CDR1 SGHRS, CDR2 YFSETQ. The trim removed 1 base at V and 7 bases at J, leaving 2 bases unmatched. This CDR3 region has 13 residues. CDR3 coding DNA: TGCGCCAGCAGCTTGACAGGGGGCGGTGGCTACACCTTC. Translated, it gives CASSLTGGGGYTF.

This clone was picked up one time. V gene TRBV11-2 combines with J gene TRBJ1-4; unclear D gene. The CDR3 length is 17 residues. Trimming took off 3 bases at V and 0 bases at J, with 14 bases between the two ends. CDR1 and CDR2 from the germline V gene are SGHAT and FQNNGV. CDR3: CASSLVGSLATNEKLFF. CDR3 sequence (DNA): TGTGCCAGCAGCTTGGTCGGCAGCCTAGCAACTAATGAAAAACTGTTTTTT.

The chain couples TRBV18 to TRBJ2-1, with 10 nucleotides matching TRBD2. This CDR3 has 15 amino acids. Trimming took 6 bases from V and 3 from J; bases not matched to a gene: 5. CDR1 and CDR2 from the germline V gene are KGHSH and LQKENI. CDR3 coding DNA: TGTGCCAGCTCGCCGGGACTAGCGAGCTACAATGAGCAGTTCTTC. Amino acid sequence: CASSPGLASYNEQFF. Variable domain in full (rest from reference TRBV18 and TRBJ2-1): NAGVMQNPRHLVRRRGQEARLRCSPMKGHSHVYWYRQLPEEGLKFMVYLQKENIIDESGMPKERFSAEFPKEGPSILRIQQVVRGDSAAYFCASSPGLASYNEQFFGPGTRLTVL.

The chain employs TRBV9 and TRBJ2-7, with 7 bases identical to TRBD2. Germline V gene sequence: CDR1 SGDLS, CDR2 YYNGEE. V dropped 4 bases and J dropped 2; count of bases not matched to a gene: 9. The CDR3 consists of 15 residues. CDR3 in amino acids: CASSLDAGVAYEQYF. In DNA form, the CDR3 reads TGTGCCAGCAGCCTCGACGCGGGGGTCGCCTACGAGCAGTACTTC.

The chain couples TRBV19 to TRBJ2-1; 7 positions agree with TRBD2. The CDR3 consists of 15 residues. From germline, CDR1 is LNHDA and CDR2 SQIVND (reference sequence). The V and J ends lost 0 bases and 8 bases, in that order; junction bases with no gene match: 7. CDR3 coding DNA: TGTGCCAGTAGTATAGAGGGGAGGGCCTGGGATGAGCAGTTCTTC. Translation: CASSIEGRAWDEQFF.

The V gene is TRBV2, the J gene TRBJ2-5; perhaps TRBD2 as D (6 bases). Germline CDR1 reads SNHLY; CDR2 reads FYNNEI. CDR3 size: 12 residues. The V gene lost 6 bases and the J gene lost 8 bases, with 13 bases spanning the gap. The DNA for the CDR3 is TGTGCCAGCAGGGGGGGTAGCGTAACCCAGTACTTC. Translation: CASRGGSVTQYF.